These 2 T cell receptor beta chains were sequenced from one sample in a study of T-cell memory formation after mild COVID-19. TCRdb itself ran the 5' RACE reads through MiXCR, one entry per CDR3 protein. The sample lists 250,000 to 300,000 distinct CDR3 sequences, around 15% occurring once. The sample comprised PBMCs or a T cell subset sorted from them (not recorded which). The source is a man younger than 35 who had mild COVID-19 (a few samples of this study predate the infection). Cell type and time point are not known.

This clonotype was observed a few times. This chain uses TRBV6-1 with TRBJ2-1, with unresolved D. The CDR3 covers 15 residues. Deletions cut 3 bases from V and 6 bases from J, with 15 bases between. Germline values: CDR1 MNHNS, CDR2 SASEGT. CDR3 coding DNA: TGTGCCAGCAGTGATAGGGCCAGGTCTGGCAATGAGCAGTTCTTC. Translation gives CASSDRARSGNEQFF.

The V and J genes are TRBV3-1 and TRBJ1-1; D is unclear. Germline V gene lookup returns CDR1 LGHDT and CDR2 YNNKEL (reference sequence). Deletions cut 4 bases from V and 11 bases from J, with 20 bases between. This CDR3 contains 14 residues. In nucleotides, the CDR3 is TGTGCCAGCAGCCCCGGGTCTGACGGTAGAGCGGCTTTCTTT. Translating it yields CASSPGSDGRAAFF.